Included here is one T cell receptor beta chain sequence, with context. Its antigen is not known. Primed by a sample-barcoded 5' primer and a J-beta primer mix, a second PCR proceeded for roughly 6 to 12 cycles. TCRdb independently ran MiXCR on the 5' RACE reads; one entry per CDR3 protein. The table lists about 970,000 distinct CDR3 sequences, roughly 51% of them singletons, with about a fifth in the top ten. These data are taken from a study of blood T cells in healthy people across ages. Study-wide points: Long-lived donors carried more naive CD4+ cells and greater diversity than aged donors. CMV infection status of these donors was not known. Diversity of TCR beta correlated strongly with naive T cell percentage.

The receptor comes from a woman aged 55-75 years in good health. Sequencing input: blood.

CDR3 coding DNA: TGTGCCAGCAGTGAGAGGGAATCCTTCTTAAGCACAGATACGCAGTATTTT. It specifies CASSERESFLSTDTQYF. This rearrangement joins TRBV2 to TRBJ2-3; TRBD2 is a possible D gene (5 bases). CDR3 size: 17 residues. Germline V CDR1 and CDR2: SNHLY, FYNNEI. Trimming took 3 bases from V and 0 from J, leaving 16 bases between them.